Listed below are T cell receptor beta chains from one sample, sequenced in a study of blood T cell repertoires in COVID-19. Profiled with immunoSEQ multiplex PCR; TCRdb holds only in-frame clones, not every one. The sample lists some 160,000 clones, roughly 78% seen once, with roughly 19% in the top ten. Sequencing was carried out using PBMCs or T cells enriched from blood (not recorded which). These receptors were taken from a woman in her 70s in a cohort exposed to, infected with or recovered from COVID-19 (not recorded which). CDR3s leave out the opening cysteine and the closing phenylalanine or tryptophan.

>13|TRBV5-1
ASSPGQRGTDTQY
>13|TRBV6-6
ASSYTGQVAGELF
>11|TRBV21-1
ASSPIAQETQY
>11|TRBV11-3
ATTGLGYNEQF
>14|TRBV28
ASSFSVTDNSYEQY
>13|TRBV5-1
ASTSAGSSGNTIY
>11|TRBV27
ASSLGQIYEQY
>12|TRBV9
ASSVGGPGNTIY
>12|TRBV18
ASSPGQPNYGYT
>12|TRBV7-9
ASSSRQGSYEQY
>14|TRBV19
ASKTSDLRNTGELF
>13|TRBV18
ASSPAGTGFYEQY
>12|TRBV28
ASSLAGAKNIQY
>11|TRBV12-3/TRBV12-4
ASSLMIAETQY
>13|TRBV18
ASSPPQGRTDTQY
>13|TRBV6-5
ASSLQGALGNTIY
>13|TRBV5-5
ASSLSLAGNNEQF
>13|TRBV5-4
ASSHGDRVAYEQY
>11|TRBV19
ASSEQVAGEQY
>13|TRBV10-3
AISETSGGNQPQH
>11|TRBV30
AWSLYLGWPQH
>14|TRBV24-1
ATSDPGLAGVNEQF
>13|TRBV3-1/TRBV3-2
ASSQELAGYNEQF
>14|TRBV15
ATSRARVMGKNIQY